These 25 T cell receptor beta chains came from one sample sequenced in a study of blood T cell repertoires in COVID-19. Produced via immunoSEQ multiplex PCR; TCRdb's table is partial and in-frame only. Of 250,000 to 350,000 clones listed, around nine tenths are singletons. The sample taken for sequencing was PBMCs or T cells enriched from blood (not recorded which). The receptor source for this set is a woman aged 30 to 39 who had recovered from COVID-19.

The CDR3 is CASSLRQGGLNTEAFF. In DNA, the CDR3 is TGTGCCAGCAGTCTACGACAGGGGGGATTGAACACTGAAGCTTTCTTT. The V gene is TRBV27, the J gene TRBJ1-1, with TRBD1 matching over 9 bases. This CDR3 has 16 amino acids. Trimming at V came to 5 bases and at J to 0 bases, leaving 7 bases not matched to a gene. Germline CDR1 MNHEY, CDR2 SMNVEV (reference sequence).

The chain carries TRBV2 and TRBJ2-1; 7 bases map to TRBD2. The CDR3 is made up of 14 amino acids. Looked up from germline, CDR1 is SNHLY and CDR2 is FYNNEI. V shed 3 bases and J 5 bases; nucleotides not matched to a gene: 4. Here the CDR3 DNA reads TGTGCCAGCAGTGACGAGGGAGGGGACAATGAGCAGTTCTTC. It is translated as CASSDEGGDNEQFF.

The chain is built from TRBV19 and TRBJ2-1; D may be TRBD2 (5 bases). CDR1 LNHDA and CDR2 SQIVND come from the germline V gene (reference sequence). The V gene lost 3 bases and the J gene lost 8 bases, with 8 bases spanning the gap. The CDR3 is made up of 12 amino acids. CDR3 region: CASSMLGDEQFF. CDR3 nucleotide sequence: TGTGCCAGTAGTATGTTGGGAGATGAGCAGTTCTTC.

This clone appeared once. This chain joins TRBV19 and TRBJ1-4; TRBD1 might be the D (5 bases). This CDR3 spans 14 amino acids. V was trimmed by 3 bases and J by 1 base, leaving 6 bases between them. The germline gives CDR1 LNHDA, CDR2 SQIVND (reference sequence). The CDR3 here is CASSIQGTNEKLFF. The CDR3 DNA reads as TGTGCCAGTAGTATTCAGGGAACTAATGAAAAACTGTTTTTT.

The rearrangement links TRBV7-9 to TRBJ1-4, with D possibly being TRBD1 (6 bases). Germline CDR1 reads SEHNR; CDR2 reads FQNEAQ (reference sequence). V was cut by 1 base and J by 8 bases, with 14 bases left in between. The CDR3 is made up of 15 amino acids. Written as DNA, the CDR3 is TGTGCCAGCAGCTTAGATAACAGGGAAAGAGAAAAACTGTTTTTT. Translating it yields CASSLDNREREKLFF.

The gene calls are TRBV28 and TRBJ1-6, with D unclear. Trimming shortened V by 5 bases and J by 0 bases, and 11 bases separated the two germline ends. The CDR3 extends over 16 amino acids. The germline CDR1 and CDR2 sequences are MDHEN and SYDVKM. The CDR3, as DNA: TGTGCCAGCAGTCTGACGGGGAGCTCCTATAATTCACCCCTCCACTTT. The encoded protein is CASSLTGSSYNSPLHF.

The rearrangement uses TRBV5-1 and TRBJ1-1; 8 bases map to TRBD1. The CDR3 length is 14 residues. Per germline, CDR1 SGHRS and CDR2 YFSETQ. The V gene end was trimmed by 2 bases and the J gene end by 4 bases; junction bases not matched to a gene: 4. The DNA for the CDR3 is TGCGCCAGCAGCTTTCAGGGGGCAGCCACTGAAGCTTTCTTT. Translating it yields CASSFQGAATEAFF.

This clone was counted between two and nine times. This rearrangement joins TRBV20-1 to TRBJ1-1, with D hard to call. Trimming pared 3 bases from V and 4 bases from J, leaving 12 bases between. CDR1 and CDR2 (germline): DFQATT, SNEGSKA (reference sequence). The CDR3 extends over 13 amino acids. Here the CDR3 DNA reads TGCAGTGCTAGTACCGGGGAGGTCACTGAAGCTTTCTTT. This sequence encodes CSASTGEVTEAFF.

The table lists this clone with a count of one. The gene calls are TRBV9 and TRBJ2-2, with D unresolved. The V gene lost 6 bases and the J gene lost 1 base, with 7 bases spanning the gap. CDR3 length: 13 residues. Germline V gene data show CDR1 as SGDLS and CDR2 as YYNGEE. This CDR3 is CASTYGNTGELFF. The CDR3 coding sequence is TGTGCCAGCACCTATGGGAACACCGGGGAGCTGTTTTTT.

With respect to this clone: The sample has other DNA sequences that encode this CDR3 too. The chain recombines TRBV12-3 or TRBV12-4 with TRBJ2-7; D not resolved. V was pared by 5 bases and J by 4 bases, with 9 bases between. CDR3 length equals 12 residues. DNA for the CDR3: TGTGCCAGCAGTCTGGGCACATACGAGCAGTACTTC. Its protein is CASSLGTYEQYF.

This chain connects TRBV7-6 to TRBJ2-2, with TRBD1 matching 8 bases. The CDR3 has 18 amino acids. Germline V gives CDR1 SGHVS, CDR2 FNYEAQ. The V segment lost 5 bases and the J segment 1 base; nucleotides outside the gene matches: 12. The CDR3 here is CASSRPGQVGGNTGELFF. The CDR3 DNA sequence: TGTGCCAGCAGCCGCCCGGGACAGGTCGGCGGGAACACCGGGGAGCTGTTTTTT.

The chain recombines TRBV6-1 with TRBJ1-5, with no clear D. This CDR3 has 17 amino acids. CDR1 is MNHNS and CDR2 is SASEGT in the germline V gene. V was trimmed by 2 bases and J by 1 base, leaving 15 bases between them. CDR3 amino acids: CASSESAFPGSNQPQHF. CDR3 DNA sequence: TGTGCCAGCAGTGAAAGCGCTTTCCCCGGGAGCAATCAGCCCCAGCATTTT.

J is TRBJ2-4 and V is TRBV6-6, with 8 bases matching TRBD1. This CDR3 is built from 16 residues. Per the germline V gene, CDR1 is MNHNY and CDR2 is SVGAGI (reference sequence). V was clipped by 6 bases and J by 0 bases; unmatched bases: 7. CDR3 DNA sequence: TGTGCCAGCAGGAGAGGACAGGGTGTAGCCAAAAACATTCAGTACTTC. Translation: CASRRGQGVAKNIQYF.

The V and J genes are TRBV18 and TRBJ2-7; 11 bases line up with TRBD1. In germline, CDR1 is KGHSH, CDR2 LQKENI. CDR3 length: 18 amino acids. V shed 0 bases and J 2 bases; nucleotides not matched to a gene: 9. The CDR3: CASSPPWGTGGIAYEQYF. The CDR3, as DNA: TGTGCCAGCTCACCACCGTGGGGGACAGGGGGTATTGCCTACGAGCAGTACTTC.

The chain recombines TRBV19 with TRBJ1-1; TRBD1 matches 10 bases. The CDR3 covers 16 residues. V was clipped by 6 bases and J by 1 base; unmatched bases: 8. Germline V CDR1 and CDR2: LNHDA, SQIVND (reference sequence). CDR3 amino acids: CASRPGQGKGNTEAFF. CDR3 DNA: TGTGCCAGTAGACCGGGACAGGGGAAGGGGAACACTGAAGCTTTCTTT. Based on the CDR3 plus reference TRBV19 and TRBJ1-1, the full variable domain is DGGITQSPKYLFRKEGQNVTLSCEQNLNHDAMYWYRQDPGQGLRLIYYSQIVNDFQKGDIAEGYSVSREKKESFPLTVTSAQKNPTAFYLCASRPGQGKGNTEAFFGQGTRLTVV.

As regards this clone: This same CDR3 is encoded by further DNA sequences in the sample. This chain links TRBV6-5 with TRBJ2-7, with a tentative D call TRBD2 (5 bases). V dropped 0 bases and J dropped 0 bases, with 6 bases sitting between them. The CDR3 length is 14 residues. Per germline, CDR1 MNHEY and CDR2 SVGAGI. CDR3 sequence reads: CASSYSGDSYEQYF. The DNA of the CDR3 is TGTGCCAGCAGTTACTCCGGGGACTCCTACGAGCAGTACTTC.

The J gene is TRBJ2-3, the V gene TRBV6-5; tentative D call: TRBD1 (6 bases). V lost 4 bases, J lost 4 bases, and 12 bases lay in between. This CDR3 comprises 14 residues. Germline V CDR1 and CDR2: MNHEY, SVGAGI. The CDR3 DNA follows: TGTGCCAGCAGTTTTCAGGGGCGCGCAGATACGCAGTATTTT. Residues: CASSFQGRADTQYF.

The table lists this clone with a few counts. The genes are TRBV29-1 and TRBJ2-7, with D possibly TRBD1 on 5 matching bases. The CDR3 contains 11 residues. Trimming pared 7 bases from V and 3 bases from J, leaving 10 bases between. Germline CDR1 is SQVTM and CDR2 is ANQGSEA. The CDR3 nucleotides are TGCAGCGCCGCTGACAGCTACGAGCAGTACTTC. Translation gives CSAADSYEQYF.

V gene TRBV13 combines with J gene TRBJ2-1; 10 nucleotides match TRBD2. The CDR3 runs to 15 residues. Per germline, CDR1 PRHDT and CDR2 FYEKMQ (reference sequence). V was clipped by 6 bases and J by 8 bases; unmatched bases: 10. The CDR3 DNA is TGTGCCAGCAGAGGGGAGGCTAGCGGGAGCTATGAGCAGTTCTTC. Translated: CASRGEASGSYEQFF.

This rearrangement joins TRBV2 to TRBJ1-2; TRBD1 aligns across 9 bases. CDR1 is SNHLY and CDR2 is FYNNEI in the germline V gene. The length of the CDR3 is 14 residues. V was pared by 8 bases and J by 5 bases, with 9 bases of the junction left unmatched. CDR3 sequence reads: CASERDRDQYGYTF. In nucleotides, the CDR3 is TGTGCCAGCGAACGGGACAGGGATCAGTATGGCTACACCTTC.

The count of this clone is one. The chain recombines TRBV13 with TRBJ2-3, with no clear D. The V end lost 5 bases, the J end lost 1 base, and 10 bases lay between the germline ends. The CDR3 spans 14 residues. The germline V gene has CDR1 PRHDT and CDR2 FYEKMQ (reference sequence). Written as DNA, the CDR3 is TGTGCCAGCAGCCCCTCGAGAGGCACAGATACGCAGTATTTT. It codes for CASSPSRGTDTQYF.

This chain connects TRBV5-5 to TRBJ1-6, with a possible D match to TRBD1 (6 bases). The CDR3 is made up of 16 amino acids. V gave up 5 bases and J gave up 7 bases, with 19 bases separating them. Germline-derived CDR1 and CDR2 are SGHKS and YYEKEE (reference sequence). CDR3 residues: CASRYDPSGDNSPLHF. The CDR3 region has the DNA TGTGCCAGCAGATATGATCCTTCAGGGGACAATTCACCCCTCCACTTT.

The chain couples TRBV19 to TRBJ1-2; a possible D gene is TRBD1 (5 bases). This CDR3 has 16 residues. The V end was cut by 2 bases, the J end by 8 bases, with 21 bases between. Germline CDR1 is LNHDA and CDR2 is SQIVND (reference sequence). CDR3: CASSISVGGGTWGYTF. CDR3 nucleotide sequence: TGTGCCAGTAGTATATCTGTCGGTGGAGGGACTTGGGGCTACACCTTC.

The chain joins TRBV10-3 to TRBJ2-7, with TRBD2 identical over 9 bases. Trimming took 4 bases from V and 2 from J; bases not matched to a gene: 3. This CDR3 has 14 amino acids. Per the germline V gene, CDR1 is ENHRY and CDR2 is SYGVKD. DNA of the CDR3: TGTGCCATCAGTGGAGGACTAGCGACCTACGAGCAGTACTTC. The encoded protein is CAISGGLATYEQYF.

The CDR3 coding sequence is TGTGCCAGCAGTTCGGGACAGAATGAAAAACTGTTTTTT. The encoded protein is CASSSGQNEKLFF. J is TRBJ1-4 and V is TRBV28; 7 positions match TRBD1. The CDR3 extends over 13 amino acids. CDR1 MDHEN and CDR2 SYDVKM come from the germline V gene. V shed 4 bases, J shed 5 bases, and the junction held 1 base outside the gene matches.